This T cell receptor beta chain comes out of a study of blood T cell repertoires in COVID-19. Study as a whole: COVID-19 samples collected from the United States, Italy and Spain covered acute and convalescent phases.

CDR1 SQVTM and CDR2 ANQGSEA come from the germline V gene. Trimming shortened V by 0 bases and J by 4 bases, and 12 bases separated the two germline ends. The CDR3 sequence is 14 residues long. Method: immunoSEQ multiplex PCR; TCRdb's copy keeps in-frame clones and lacks some. The data contain 200,000 to 250,000 clones, under 90% of them singletons. The chain uses TRBV29-1 and TRBJ1-2; tentative D call: TRBD1 (5 bases). Sequences were obtained from peripheral blood. This TCR derives from an elderly woman with COVID-19, enrolled during active disease. CDR3 residues: CSVEDQTATYGYTF. The CDR3 region has the DNA TGCAGCGTTGAAGATCAGACAGCGACCTATGGCTACACCTTC. The entire variable domain, with the rest obtained from reference TRBV29-1 and TRBJ1-2, is as follows: SAVISQKPSRDICQRGTSLTIQCQVDSQVTMMFWYRQQPGQSLTLIATANQGSEATYESGFVIDKFPISRPNLTFSTLTVSNMSPEDSSIYLCSVEDQTATYGYTFGSGTRLTVV.